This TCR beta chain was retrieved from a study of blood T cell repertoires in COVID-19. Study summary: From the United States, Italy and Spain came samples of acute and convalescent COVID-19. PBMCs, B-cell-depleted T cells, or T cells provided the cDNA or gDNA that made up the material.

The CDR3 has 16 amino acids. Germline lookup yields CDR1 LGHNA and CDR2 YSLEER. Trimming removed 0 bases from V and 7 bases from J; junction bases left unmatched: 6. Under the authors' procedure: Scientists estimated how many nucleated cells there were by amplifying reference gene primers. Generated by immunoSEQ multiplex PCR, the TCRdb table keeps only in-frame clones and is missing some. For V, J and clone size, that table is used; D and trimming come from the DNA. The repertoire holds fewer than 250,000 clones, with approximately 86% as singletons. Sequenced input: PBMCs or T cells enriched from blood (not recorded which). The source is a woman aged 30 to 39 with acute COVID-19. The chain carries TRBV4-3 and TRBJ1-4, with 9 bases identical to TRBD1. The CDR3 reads CASSQDPGQGSEKLFF. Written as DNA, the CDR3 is TGCGCCAGCAGCCAAGATCCGGGACAGGGTTCTGAAAAACTGTTTTTT.